This T cell receptor (beta chain) was sequenced for a study of blood T cell repertoires in COVID-19. Study overall: Samples representing acute and convalescent COVID-19 were sourced from the United States, Italy and Spain.

This CDR3 contains 18 residues. V was trimmed by 2 bases and J by 2 bases, leaving 16 bases between them. Per the germline V gene, CDR1 is SNHLY and CDR2 is FYNNEI. In the authors' workflow: Reference gene primer amplification gave estimated nucleated cell counts. The table came from immunoSEQ multiplex PCR; TCRdb's copy has only in-frame clones and leaves some out. V, J and clone size derive from that table, while D and trimming were established from the DNA sequence. The top ten clones hold around 6.9% of a sample with about 240,000 clones, roughly 87% of them seen once. The V call is TRBV2, the J call TRBJ1-6; no firm D call. The sequence was obtained from a man between 60 and 70 years old who had recovered from COVID-19. The sequencing sample was made of peripheral blood. The CDR3: CASSENGGRATYNSPLHF. The CDR3 DNA reads TGTGCCAGCAGTGAAAATGGAGGGAGGGCTACCTATAATTCACCCCTCCACTTT. Full variable domain (missing parts from reference TRBV2 and TRBJ1-6): EPEVTQTPSHQVTQMGQEVILRCVPISNHLYFYWYRQILGQKVEFLVSFYNNEISEKSEIFDDQFSVERPDGSNFTLKIRSTKLEDSAMYFCASSENGGRATYNSPLHFGNGTRLTVT.